This T cell receptor (beta chain) came from a study of T cell changes during pregnancy in multiple sclerosis. This CDR3 is 14 amino acids long. The germline V gene encodes CDR1 LNHDA and CDR2 SQIVND (reference sequence). V was shortened by 8 bases and J by 5 bases, with 18 bases between the two germline ends. Repertoires were generated with immunoSEQ multiplex PCR, while TCRdb's copy carries only in-frame clones and drops some. The sample lists 90,000 to 120,000 clones, less than 95% seen once, with 0.65% to 0.9% in the top ten. The sequence was obtained from a female donor in good health, enrolled as a control in a pregnancy study. The chain carries TRBV19 and TRBJ1-1; D possibly corresponds to TRBD1 (5 bases). The material was peripheral blood, obtained in the third trimester of pregnancy. The CDR3 coding sequence is TGTGCCAGTGCGGACGCAAATGGGGGGACTGAAGCTTTCTTT. It specifies CASADANGGTEAFF.